The 32 T cell receptor beta chains in this list originate from one sample, sequenced in a study of blood T cell repertoires in COVID-19. Measured with immunoSEQ multiplex PCR; TCRdb has only the in-frame clones, and not every one. Of 150,000 or so clones listed, 92% are singletons. The sample was peripheral blood. The receptors come from a man in his thirties or forties with COVID-19, enrolled during active disease.

The V and J genes are TRBV6-6 and TRBJ2-7, with D perhaps matching TRBD2 (6 bases). The CDR3 consists of 14 residues. The V end lost 5 bases, the J end lost 2 bases, and 13 bases lay between the germline ends. Germline V gives CDR1 MNHNY, CDR2 SVGAGI (reference sequence). The CDR3 loop reads CASSDRDSTYEQYF. The CDR3 DNA follows: TGTGCCAGCAGTGATCGGGACTCAACCTACGAGCAGTACTTC.

The chain carries TRBV7-9 and TRBJ1-4; D not resolved. The V end lost 1 base, the J end lost 7 bases, and 10 bases lay between the germline ends. Germline loops: CDR1 SEHNR, CDR2 FQNEAQ (reference sequence). The CDR3 contains 14 residues. The CDR3 DNA reads TGTGCCAGCAGCTTAGAAGGCGGGAGTGAAAAACTGTTTTTT. This gives the protein CASSLEGGSEKLFF.

The chain combines TRBV5-6 with TRBJ1-6; no reliable D call. Germline V gives CDR1 SGHDT, CDR2 YYEEEE. V shed 1 base and J shed 8 bases, with 13 bases lying between them. This CDR3 has 15 residues. CDR3 loop: CASSLTAIWDSPLHF. Here the CDR3 DNA reads TGTGCCAGCAGCTTGACAGCAATATGGGATTCACCCCTCCACTTT.

With respect to this clone: The identical CDR3 is also encoded by other nucleotide sequences in the sample. The genes are TRBV5-1 and TRBJ2-7; weak D call: TRBD2 (6 bases). This CDR3 is 11 amino acids long. The germline V and J ends were trimmed by 5 bases and 5 bases, with 8 bases remaining between them. CDR1 is SGHRS, CDR2 YFSETQ, per germline. CDR3 sequence reads: CASSSGDEQYF. The CDR3 coding sequence is TGCGCCAGCAGTTCGGGGGACGAGCAGTACTTC.

The V call is TRBV6-5, the J call TRBJ2-7; a weak D match, TRBD2 (5 bases). Trimming pared 7 bases from V and 4 bases from J, leaving 17 bases between. This CDR3 is 14 amino acids long. CDR1 and CDR2 (germline): MNHEY, SVGAGI. The CDR3 DNA follows: TGTGCCAGCACCCGAGAGGACGGACTTTACGAGCAGTACTTC. Residues: CASTREDGLYEQYF.

V and J are TRBV29-1 and TRBJ2-1; 10 positions match TRBD1. This CDR3 is built from 12 residues. Trimming at V came to 7 bases and at J to 8 bases, leaving 5 bases not matched to a gene. The germline V gene encodes CDR1 SQVTM and CDR2 ANQGSEA. CDR3 in amino acids: CSAGTGVDEQFF. For the CDR3, the DNA is TGCAGCGCCGGGACAGGGGTTGATGAGCAGTTCTTC.

This chain links TRBV11-2 with TRBJ2-7, with 8 nucleotides matching TRBD1. V shed 3 bases, J shed 6 bases, and the junction held 10 bases outside the gene matches. Looked up from germline, CDR1 is SGHAT and CDR2 is FQNNGV. The CDR3 is 15 residues long. Written as DNA, the CDR3 is TGTGCCAGCAGCTTTTCGCAGGGGGCGCGTCCCGAGCAGTACTTC. This encodes CASSFSQGARPEQYF.

The chain carries TRBV18 and TRBJ2-7, with D possibly TRBD1 on 5 matching bases. Germline CDR1 and CDR2: KGHSH and LQKENI. Trimming removed 3 bases at V and 1 base at J, with 7 bases between. The CDR3 contains 13 residues. The CDR3 region has the DNA TGTGCCAGCTCACCCCCAGGGTCCTACGAGCAGTACTTC. It codes for CASSPPGSYEQYF. The whole variable domain, remainder taken from reference TRBV18 and TRBJ2-7, is NAGVMQNPRHLVRRRGQEARLRCSPMKGHSHVYWYRQLPEEGLKFMVYLQKENIIDESGMPKERFSAEFPKEGPSILRIQQVVRGDSAAYFCASSPPGSYEQYFGPGTRLTVT.

The chain employs TRBV6-2 or TRBV6-3 and TRBJ1-4, with 7 bases that match TRBD1. J gave up 3 bases and V 2 bases, and 3 bases lay outside the gene matches. The CDR3 is 15 amino acids. Per germline, CDR1 MNHEY and CDR2 SVGEGT. Here the CDR3 reads CASSYRTGANEKLFF. CDR3 coding DNA: TGTGCCAGCAGTTACAGGACAGGAGCTAATGAAAAACTGTTTTTT.

The chain combines TRBV5-1 with TRBJ2-7; D is uncertain. V lost 2 bases to trimming and J lost 3 bases, with 9 bases between them. The CDR3 extends over 13 amino acids. Per germline, CDR1 SGHRS and CDR2 YFSETQ. The CDR3 DNA is TGCGCCAGCAGCTTCAGCGCTAGCTACGAGCAGTACTTC. This gives the protein CASSFSASYEQYF.

This clone has only one observation. This sequence joins TRBV3-1 (or the pseudogene TRBV3-2) and TRBJ1-6, with D hard to call. The V end was cut by 4 bases, the J end by 10 bases, with 29 bases between. Germline V CDR1 and CDR2: LGHDT, YNNKEL (reference sequence). The length of the CDR3 is 19 residues. In DNA, the CDR3 is TGTGCCAGCAGCCCCCTGGCCATAACCACGGTCTGGGCGGGATCACCCCTCCACTTT. Translated: CASSPLAITTVWAGSPLHF.

The J gene is TRBJ2-1, the V gene TRBV30; 10 bases are shared with TRBD2. The germline CDR1 and CDR2 sequences are GTSNPN and SVGIG (reference sequence). The junction had 12 bases not matched to a gene; V was cut back by 3 bases and J by 10 bases. This CDR3 region has 15 residues. CDR3: CAWSGLAGALGEQFF. Written as DNA, the CDR3 is TGTGCCTGGAGCGGGCTAGCGGGAGCCTTAGGGGAGCAGTTCTTC.

The gene calls are TRBV29-1 and TRBJ2-3, with 9 bases that match TRBD1. CDR3 length equals 16 residues. The germline CDR1 and CDR2 sequences are SQVTM and ANQGSEA. J was trimmed by 0 bases and V by 4 bases; bases with no gene match: 8. Here the CDR3 reads CSVGFGQGRSTDTQYF. CDR3 nucleotides: TGCAGCGTTGGGTTCGGACAGGGGCGTAGCACAGATACGCAGTATTTT.

The chain joins TRBV6-4 to TRBJ1-1; tentative D call: TRBD1 (6 bases). Trimming removed 5 bases from V and 2 bases from J, with 12 bases in between. This CDR3 is built from 14 residues. The germline V gene encodes CDR1 MRHNA and CDR2 SNTAGT. In DNA, the CDR3 is TGTGCCAGCAGTCCCGGGACAAGCAACACTGAAGCTTTCTTT. It yields the protein CASSPGTSNTEAFF.

The rearrangement links TRBV15 to TRBJ1-3; maybe TRBD1 (5 bases). V gave up 0 bases and J gave up 2 bases, with 8 bases separating them. Germline assignment: CDR1 LNHNV and CDR2 YYDKDF (reference sequence). There are 15 residues in the CDR3. The CDR3 DNA reads TGTGCCACCAGCAGAGATAGGGGTACTGGAAACACCATATATTTT. Encoded protein: CATSRDRGTGNTIYF.

The J gene is TRBJ2-7, the V gene TRBV5-4; TRBD1 agrees at 8 bases. Germline-derived CDR1 and CDR2 are SGHNT and YYREEE (reference sequence). This CDR3 spans 15 amino acids. The trim removed 3 bases at V and 2 bases at J, leaving 7 bases unmatched. CDR3 nucleotides: TGTGCCAGCAGCTCCCTAGACAGGGGAACCTACGAGCAGTACTTC. Protein: CASSSLDRGTYEQYF. Variable domain in full (rest from reference TRBV5-4 and TRBJ2-7): ETGVTQSPTHLIKTRGQQVTLRCSSQSGHNTVSWYQQALGQGPQFIFQYYREEENGRGNFPPRFSGLQFPNYSSELNVNALELDDSALYLCASSSLDRGTYEQYFGPGTRLTVT.

This chain links TRBV2 with TRBJ1-4; 12 nucleotides match TRBD1. CDR1 and CDR2 (germline): SNHLY, FYNNEI. The CDR3 runs to 14 residues. Trimming at V came to 8 bases and at J to 7 bases, leaving 5 bases not matched to a gene. This CDR3 reads CASGDRGRPEKLFF. The CDR3 DNA is TGTGCCAGCGGGGACAGGGGGCGCCCTGAAAAACTGTTTTTT.

The genes are TRBV5-4 and TRBJ2-5, with D hard to call. V lost 4 bases, J lost 5 bases, and 9 bases lay in between. Per the germline V gene, CDR1 is SGHNT and CDR2 is YYREEE (reference sequence). CDR3 length equals 12 residues. The CDR3 loop is CASSTGEETQYF. The CDR3 nucleotides read TGTGCCAGCAGCACCGGAGAGGAGACCCAGTACTTC.

The chain couples TRBV5-1 to TRBJ1-2, with TRBD1 matching over 9 bases. CDR1 is SGHRS, CDR2 YFSETQ, per germline. The CDR3 has 17 amino acids. The V and J ends lost 3 bases and 4 bases, in that order; junction bases with no gene match: 13. The CDR3 nucleotides are TGCGCCAGCAGCTCGCTTCCGGGACAGGGAAACATCTATGGCTACACCTTC. Amino acid sequence: CASSSLPGQGNIYGYTF.

The DNA of the CDR3 is TGTGCCAGCAGTTATGGGGCAGCGCTGCTAAACTATGGCTACACCTTC. It yields the protein CASSYGAALLNYGYTF. The rearrangement uses TRBV6-5 and TRBJ1-2; D might be TRBD1 (5 bases). Germline V gives CDR1 MNHEY, CDR2 SVGAGI. The CDR3 sequence is 16 residues long. V lost 3 bases to trimming and J lost 2 bases, with 16 bases between them.

The rearrangement links TRBV24-1 to TRBJ1-5, with TRBD1 matching over 7 bases. Germline CDR1 KGHDR, CDR2 SFDVKD. This CDR3 comprises 13 residues. Trimming took 9 bases from V and 4 from J; bases not matched to a gene: 5. The CDR3 coding sequence is TGTGCCACCCACGCGACAGGGAATCAGCCCCAGCATTTT. This codes for CATHATGNQPQHF.

This chain links TRBV2 with TRBJ1-3; 8 positions agree with TRBD1. This CDR3 region has 15 residues. Trimming took 8 bases from V and 4 from J; bases not matched to a gene: 10. The germline V gene has CDR1 SNHLY and CDR2 FYNNEI. The CDR3 DNA follows: TGTGCCAGCGACAGGGGAGGGTCTCTGGGAAACACCATATATTTT. Translating it yields CASDRGGSLGNTIYF.

The chain employs TRBV5-4 and TRBJ2-5; D may be TRBD1 (6 bases). CDR3 size: 14 residues. V was pared by 6 bases and J by 1 base, with 13 bases between. CDR1 and CDR2 from the germline V gene are SGHNT and YYREEE (reference sequence). CDR3 sequence: CASTFGQSQETQYF. In DNA, the CDR3 is TGTGCCAGCACCTTCGGACAGTCCCAAGAGACCCAGTACTTC.

The genes are TRBV27 and TRBJ2-3; 8 nucleotides match TRBD2. The CDR3 runs to 16 residues. Germline V gene sequence: CDR1 MNHEY, CDR2 SMNVEV (reference sequence). Losses at the gene ends were 0 bases for V and 4 bases for J; bases not matched to a gene: 6. The CDR3 sequence: CASSLSDMGLADTQYF. In DNA form, the CDR3 reads TGTGCCAGCAGTTTATCAGATATGGGACTAGCAGATACGCAGTATTTT.

This chain connects TRBV7-2 to TRBJ2-1; D is unresolved. The V gene's germline CDR1 is SGHTA and CDR2 FQGNSA. The V and J ends lost 1 base and 1 base respectively, with 14 bases between them. The CDR3 is 17 residues long. CDR3 DNA: TGTGCCAGCAGCTTAGTTAGTCCGGAGTTATCCTACAATGAGCAGTTCTTC. This codes for CASSLVSPELSYNEQFF.

This chain connects TRBV2 to TRBJ2-3, with TRBD1 matching over 9 bases. Germline V gives CDR1 SNHLY, CDR2 FYNNEI. V shed 6 bases, J shed 0 bases, and the junction held 7 bases outside the gene matches. The CDR3 covers 16 residues. The CDR3 here is CASRGQGTTSTDTQYF. The CDR3 DNA is TGTGCCAGCAGGGGACAGGGCACTACTAGCACAGATACGCAGTATTTT.

The chain is built from TRBV3-1 (or the pseudogene TRBV3-2) and TRBJ2-1; 10 bases map to TRBD1. From germline, CDR1 is LGHDT and CDR2 YNNKEL (reference sequence). The CDR3 is 15 residues long. V shed 1 base and J 6 bases; nucleotides not matched to a gene: 3. CDR3 coding DNA: TGTGCCAGCAGCCAAGCTGGGACAGGGGTCAATGAGCAGTTCTTC. Protein product: CASSQAGTGVNEQFF.

This rearrangement joins TRBV7-8 to TRBJ2-3; 9 nucleotides line up with TRBD1. This CDR3 contains 17 residues. Germline V CDR1 and CDR2: SGHVS, FQNEAQ. The J segment lost 3 bases and the V segment lost 8 bases, leaving 15 bases of the junction unmatched. CDR3 amino acids: CASQLSVGQGKTDTQYF. The CDR3 DNA sequence: TGTGCCAGCCAGCTTAGTGTGGGACAGGGCAAAACAGATACGCAGTATTTT.

The chain joins TRBV6-5 to TRBJ1-2, with D possibly matching TRBD1 (5 bases). The germline gives CDR1 MNHEY, CDR2 SVGAGI. V was clipped by 1 base and J by 6 bases, with 9 bases between them. The CDR3 has 13 amino acids. CDR3 coding DNA: TGTGCCAGCAGTTACTTAGGGGCTGATGGCTACACCTTC. It is translated as CASSYLGADGYTF.

The J gene is TRBJ1-1, the V gene TRBV5-6; the D gene is possibly TRBD1 (5 bases). The CDR3 totals 17 residues. Trimming took off 3 bases at V and 0 bases at J, with 18 bases between the two ends. In germline, CDR1 is SGHDT, CDR2 YYEEEE. CDR3 sequence reads: CASSWPRGGDLNTEAFF. The CDR3 DNA sequence: TGTGCCAGCAGCTGGCCGCGTGGGGGGGACCTGAACACTGAAGCTTTCTTT.

V usage is TRBV6-1 and J usage is TRBJ2-3, with 13 bases aligning to TRBD2. Trimming removed 2 bases from V and 3 bases from J; junction bases left unmatched: 5. The CDR3 extends over 17 amino acids. Germline assignment: CDR1 MNHNS and CDR2 SASEGT. DNA of the CDR3: TGTGCCAGCAGTGAAACAGGACTAGCGGGAGAAACAGATACGCAGTATTTT. Translating gives CASSETGLAGETDTQYF.

The chain is built from TRBV29-1 and TRBJ1-4, with TRBD1 matching over 9 bases. The CDR3 contains 14 residues. Germline V lookup: CDR1 SQVTM, CDR2 ANQGSEA. With 6 bases clipped from V and 5 bases from J, the junction kept 7 bases outside the gene matches. The CDR3 loop reads CSVPGQGRNEKLFF. The CDR3 region has the DNA TGCAGCGTGCCGGGACAGGGTAGGAATGAAAAACTGTTTTTT. The full variable domain, completed using reference TRBV29-1 and TRBJ1-4, is SAVISQKPSRDICQRGTSLTIQCQVDSQVTMMFWYRQQPGQSLTLIATANQGSEATYESGFVIDKFPISRPNLTFSTLTVSNMSPEDSSIYLCSVPGQGRNEKLFFGSGTQLSVL.